This T cell receptor beta chain derives from a study of cytomegalovirus exposure and HLA in healthy donors. After removal of 3 bases from V and 9 bases from J, the junction contained 6 bases not matched to a gene. The length of the CDR3 is 13 residues. Germline assignment: CDR1 GTSNPN and CDR2 SVGIG (reference sequence). Measured with immunoSEQ multiplex PCR; TCRdb has only the in-frame clones, and not every one. The sample records 100,000 to 150,000 clones, approximately 89% being singletons. The clonotype originates from a woman between 18 and 29 years old in good health and CMV-seronegative. V usage is TRBV30 and J usage is TRBJ2-1; 9 nucleotides align to TRBD1. Source material: PBMCs. CDR3 protein: CAWRGTGSSEQFF. The CDR3 DNA sequence: TGTGCCTGGAGGGGGACAGGGTCCAGTGAGCAGTTCTTC.